The entry below gives a single T cell receptor (beta chain) sequence along with its context. The data are from a study of blood T cell repertoires in COVID-19. The wider study: Samples of COVID-19 (acute and convalescent) were obtained from the United States, Italy and Spain. T cells, B-cell-depleted T cells, or PBMCs supplied cDNA or gDNA.

As originally analysed: By means of reference gene primer amplification, nucleated cell counts were estimated. Clones were sequenced by immunoSEQ multiplex PCR, and TCRdb holds only the in-frame ones, with some missing. From that table come the V and J calls and clone size; the DNA was used to work out D and trimming. This table holds around 58,000 clones, 70% to 90% found once. Per germline, CDR1 SGDLS and CDR2 YYNGEE. Trimming left V 4 bases short and J 3 bases short, with 12 bases between. This CDR3 is built from 14 residues. This receptor was identified in a human donor in a cohort sampled during active COVID-19. The sequenced sample was peripheral blood. The chain recombines TRBV9 with TRBJ2-3; TRBD2 is a possible D gene (7 bases). For the CDR3, the DNA is TGTGCCAGCAGCCTGGGGGGGGCAACAGATACGCAGTATTTT. Translated, it gives CASSLGGATDTQYF.